Presented here are 15 T cell receptor beta chains from one specimen sequenced in a study of T cell changes during pregnancy in multiple sclerosis. Profiling relied on immunoSEQ multiplex PCR, and the TCRdb table lists in-frame clones only, not all of them. The sample has 77,000 or so clones; just over 90% are singletons. The input for sequencing was peripheral blood, taken in the second trimester of pregnancy. The receptors originated from a female donor in good health, enrolled as a control in a pregnancy study.

The rearrangement uses TRBV27 and TRBJ2-7; no reliable D call. The V gene's germline CDR1 is MNHEY and CDR2 SMNVEV (reference sequence). The CDR3 is 13 amino acids. Trimming removed 5 bases at V and 0 bases at J, with 8 bases between. CDR3 sequence reads: CASSLKFSYEQYF. CDR3 nucleotide sequence: TGTGCCAGCAGTCTAAAATTCTCCTACGAGCAGTACTTC.

The V gene is TRBV9, the J gene TRBJ1-4; 8 bases are a match to TRBD1. Per germline, CDR1 SGDLS and CDR2 YYNGEE. V lost 4 bases to trimming and J lost 4 bases; unmatched junction nucleotides: 3. The CDR3 loop spans 14 amino acids. The CDR3 sequence is CASSPGQGNEKLFF. The DNA for the CDR3 is TGTGCCAGCAGCCCAGGACAGGGTAATGAAAAACTGTTTTTT.

This clone was seen only once. The chain couples TRBV11-2 to TRBJ2-5; D is perhaps TRBD1 (6 bases). The V gene's germline CDR1 is SGHAT and CDR2 FQNNGV. V was clipped by 4 bases and J by 7 bases, with 10 bases between them. There are 12 residues in the CDR3. CDR3 nucleotide sequence: TGTGCCAGCAGCTCCCAACAGGGGACCCAGTACTTC. The encoded protein is CASSSQQGTQYF.

The V gene is TRBV7-2, the J gene TRBJ1-1; D not resolved. The CDR3 runs 13 residues. From germline, CDR1 is SGHTA and CDR2 FQGNSA. Trimming removed 5 bases from V and 1 base from J, with 8 bases in between. The CDR3 nucleotides are TGTGCCAGCAGCCGACCAGGGAACACTGAAGCTTTCTTT. Its protein is CASSRPGNTEAFF.

The rearrangement links TRBV7-2 to TRBJ1-6; D ambiguous. V was shortened by 0 bases and J by 7 bases, with 7 bases between the two germline ends. Per the germline V gene, CDR1 is SGHTA and CDR2 is FQGNSA. The CDR3 totals 14 residues. The CDR3 nucleotides are TGTGCCAGCAGCTTAGCCACAGCCAATTCACCCCTCCACTTT. Protein product: CASSLATANSPLHF.

The chain uses TRBV9 and TRBJ1-6; the match to TRBD1 covers 9 bases. CDR1 is SGDLS, CDR2 YYNGEE, per germline. This CDR3 comprises 15 residues. J was trimmed by 9 bases and V by 4 bases; bases with no gene match: 8. The CDR3 is CASSPGQGSSSPLHF. The CDR3 region has the DNA TGTGCCAGCAGCCCGGGACAGGGTTCGTCTTCACCCCTCCACTTT. Supplemented by reference TRBV9 and TRBJ1-6, the full variable domain reads DSGVTQTPKHLITATGQRVTLRCSPRSGDLSVYWYQQSLDQGLQFLIQYYNGEERAKGNILERFSAQQFPDLHSELNLSSLELGDSALYFCASSPGQGSSSPLHFGNGTRLTVT.

The gene calls are TRBV9 and TRBJ1-5; weak D call: TRBD1 (5 bases). Trimming shortened V by 4 bases and J by 8 bases, and 16 bases separated the two germline ends. This CDR3 is built from 14 residues. Germline CDR1 reads SGDLS; CDR2 reads YYNGEE. The DNA for the CDR3 is TGTGCCAGCAGCAAATGGGGAGGGGTCGAGCCCCAGCATTTT. This codes for CASSKWGGVEPQHF.

The V call is TRBV4-3, the J call TRBJ1-1; D unresolved. The CDR3 has 13 amino acids. CDR1 LGHNA and CDR2 YSLEER come from the germline V gene. Between the trimmed V and J ends, which lost 0 bases and 3 bases, there was a span of 5 bases. DNA for the CDR3: TGCGCCAGCAGCCAAGAGGTAGACACTGAAGCTTTCTTT. Encoded protein: CASSQEVDTEAFF.

J is TRBJ2-3 and V is TRBV7-2, with 10 positions matching TRBD2. After removal of 0 bases from V and 6 bases from J, the junction contained 3 bases not matched to a gene. CDR3 length: 15 residues. CDR1 SGHTA and CDR2 FQGNSA come from the germline V gene. DNA of the CDR3: TGTGCCAGCAGCTTAGCAGCTAGCGGGGGTGATACGCAGTATTTT. It translates to CASSLAASGGDTQYF. Looking up the rest from reference TRBV7-2 and TRBJ2-3 gives the full variable domain: GAGVSQSPSNKVTEKGKDVELRCDPISGHTALYWYRQSLGQGLEFLIYFQGNSAPDKSGLPSDRFSAERTGGSVSTLTIQRTQQEDSAVYLCASSLAASGGDTQYFGPGTRLTVL.

This chain connects TRBV6-6 to TRBJ2-6, with TRBD1 identical over 9 bases. CDR3 length: 16 residues. The J segment lost 0 bases and the V segment lost 9 bases, leaving 6 bases of the junction unmatched. CDR1 MNHNY and CDR2 SVGAGI come from the germline V gene (reference sequence). The chain's CDR3 is CASSGQGPSGANVLTF. CDR3 DNA sequence: TGTGCCAGTTCGGGACAGGGCCCCTCTGGGGCCAACGTCCTGACTTTC.

The V gene is TRBV29-1, the J gene TRBJ2-7; 12 bases align to TRBD1. The J segment lost 3 bases and the V segment lost 5 bases, leaving 11 bases of the junction unmatched. The CDR3 has 16 amino acids. Germline V gene data show CDR1 as SQVTM and CDR2 as ANQGSEA. CDR3: CSVSGTGGAGYYEQYF. CDR3 DNA: TGCAGCGTTTCAGGGACAGGGGGCGCGGGCTACTACGAGCAGTACTTC.

The chain employs TRBV11-2 and TRBJ1-6; TRBD1 matches 7 bases. CDR3 length equals 15 residues. Germline CDR1 SGHAT, CDR2 FQNNGV. V was clipped by 1 base and J by 9 bases; unmatched bases: 6. The CDR3 here is CASSLVTGAVSPLHF. DNA for the CDR3: TGTGCCAGCAGCTTAGTCACAGGGGCGGTTTCACCCCTCCACTTT.

This sequence joins TRBV28 and TRBJ2-7, with D possibly matching TRBD2 (6 bases). Germline CDR1 is MDHEN and CDR2 is SYDVKM. CDR3 length: 15 amino acids. Trimming removed 5 bases at V and 0 bases at J, with 14 bases between. CDR3 in DNA: TGTGCCAGCAGTCTCCAAGGGACTTTCTCCTACGAGCAGTACTTC. Translation: CASSLQGTFSYEQYF.

V usage is TRBV6-1 and J usage is TRBJ2-7, with TRBD1 matching 8 bases. Germline V gene data show CDR1 as MNHNS and CDR2 as SASEGT. The CDR3 loop spans 12 amino acids. With 10 bases clipped from V and 4 bases from J, the junction kept 6 bases outside the gene matches. This CDR3 is CATTRGQYEQYF. The CDR3 DNA reads TGTGCCACAACCAGGGGGCAATACGAGCAGTACTTC.

This clone appeared a single time. The chain links TRBV13 to TRBJ1-2, with D unclear. V was trimmed by 5 bases and J by 4 bases, leaving 14 bases between them. The V gene's germline CDR1 is PRHDT and CDR2 FYEKMQ (reference sequence). The CDR3 contains 14 residues. The CDR3 region is CASSPGRGIYGYTF. The CDR3 DNA reads as TGTGCCAGCAGCCCGGGCCGGGGAATCTATGGCTACACCTTC. Combining the CDR3 with reference TRBV13 and TRBJ1-2 gives the whole variable domain AAGVIQSPRHLIKEKRETATLKCYPIPRHDTVYWYQQGPGQDPQFLISFYEKMQSDKGSIPDRFSAQQFSDYHSELNMSSLELGDSALYFCASSPGRGIYGYTFGSGTRLTVV.